This TCR beta chain was sequenced for a study of monozygotic twins with inflammatory bowel disease. Study results and limitations: Clonotypes shared with others were fewer in IBD patients than in healthy twins, especially with disease activity.

TCRdb derives one entry per CDR3 protein from the 5' RACE reads, leaving out DNA. Reported are about 300,000 distinct CDR3 sequences; the ten largest clones contain less than 6.5%. Blood samples measuring approximately 2.3 ml were taken per donor. Turning to this clonotype: The antigen is unknown.

The CDR3 contains 16 residues. Germline values: CDR1 DFQATT, CDR2 SNEGSKA (reference sequence). This receptor was obtained from a human donor with ulcerative colitis or Crohn's disease, or a healthy co-twin of an affected twin (not recorded which). The chain carries TRBV20-1 and TRBJ2-7; as DNA is missing, the TRBD1 call by TCRdb cannot be tested. Sequencing used blood. The CDR3 spells CSAPRLPRDSSYEQYF.